A selection of T cell receptor beta chains follows, all from one sample in a study of CD39 and CD103 CD8 tumor-infiltrating T cells. Data came from immunoSEQ multiplex PCR; TCRdb stores just in-frame clones and leaves some out. The sample records approximately 2,900 clones, 83% being singletons. Material: CD39- CD103- CD8+ T cells sorted from the tumor. All receptors come from a human donor with head and neck squamous cell carcinoma. Both conserved end residues are part of each CDR3. A D gene is named only where the DNA matches it firmly. Some rows mark clone size as missing; the rest say once, few, many or name a class of expanded clone.

V	size	J	D	DNA	CDR3
TRBV5-6	few	TRBJ1-6	NA	TGTGCCAGCAGCTTGACTCCGAGCTCCTATAATTCACCCCTCCACTTT	CASSLTPSSYNSPLHF
TRBV29-1	NA	TRBJ2-1	TRBD1	TGCAGCGTTGCCGGAAAGACAGGGGGAAACTACAATGAGCAGTTCTTC	CSVAGKTGGNYNEQFF
TRBV7-2	once	TRBJ1-4	TRBD1	TGTGCCAGCAGCTCTCACAGGGGGGCGGCGGCGGGGATTGGAGAAAAACTGTTTTTT	CASSSHRGAAAGIGEKLFF
TRBV19	NA	TRBJ1-1	TRBD1	TGTGCCAGTACCCCAAGGGACAGGTTAAACACTGAAGCTTTCTTT	CASTPRDRLNTEAFF
TRBV13	NA	TRBJ1-2	NA	TGTGCCAGCAGCTTTTACAGGGATGGCTACACCTTC	CASSFYRDGYTF
TRBV4-3	once	TRBJ1-3	NA	TGCGCCAGCGGAGATTTTTCTGGAAACACCATATATTTT	CASGDFSGNTIYF
TRBV19	once	TRBJ2-7	TRBD2	TGTGCCAGTAGTCCCCGGGGAGCGGGGGAGCAGTACTTC	CASSPRGAGEQYF
TRBV29-1	NA	TRBJ1-1	NA	TGCAGCGTTGAAGATAGTTGGGGGGGTGTCACTGAAGCTTTCTTT	CSVEDSWGGVTEAFF
TRBV11-2	NA	TRBJ1-1	TRBD1	TGTGCCAGCAGCTCCCTAAGGGGGACAGGGGACACTGAAGCTTTCTTT	CASSSLRGTGDTEAFF
TRBV9	NA	TRBJ2-7	TRBD2	TGTGCCAGCAGCTCAGCCATCAGCGGGGCCGAGCAGTACTTC	CASSSAISGAEQYF
TRBV7-9	NA	TRBJ2-3	NA	TGTGCCAGCAGCCCCGGGGGGCTTGGCACAGATACGCAGTATTTT	CASSPGGLGTDTQYF
TRBV7-8	NA	TRBJ2-1	TRBD2	TGTGCCAGCAGCATTAGCGGGGGGGCCGATGAGCAGTTCTTC	CASSISGGADEQFF
TRBV30	NA	TRBJ2-7	NA	TGTGCCTGGAGTGTAATTGGAGGCTCCGAGCAGTACTTC	CAWSVIGGSEQYF
TRBV30	NA	TRBJ2-5	TRBD2	TGTGCCTGGACTGCGGGACTAGCAGAGACCCAGTACTTC	CAWTAGLAETQYF
TRBV4-1	NA	TRBJ1-4	NA	TGCGCCAGCAGCCAACGGGGGGGGGAAAAACTGTTTTTT	CASSQRGGEKLFF
TRBV4-1	NA	TRBJ1-4	TRBD1	TGCGCCAGCAGCCTACTCTTCCGGGACAGGCGGGCTAATGAAAAACTGTTTTTT	CASSLLFRDRRANEKLFF
TRBV4-2	NA	TRBJ2-1	NA	TGTGCCAGCAGCCAGGCACTGGACACCCCCGATGAGCAGTTCTTC	CASSQALDTPDEQFF
TRBV10-3	NA	TRBJ2-2	NA	TGTGCCATCATGAGCGGCTCAAACACCGGGGAGCTGTTTTTT	CAIMSGSNTGELFF
TRBV30	NA	TRBJ2-7	NA	TGTGCCTGGAAAATGCGGACAGCCAAGCCGACCTACGAGCAGTACTTC	CAWKMRTAKPTYEQYF
TRBV7-9	NA	TRBJ1-4	NA	TGTGCCAGCAGACAAGACGTGGGGGGACTTAATGAAAAACTGTTTTTT	CASRQDVGGLNEKLFF
TRBV5-6	NA	TRBJ1-4	NA	TGTGCCAGCAGCTTCGAGTCTAATGAAAAACTGTTTTTT	CASSFESNEKLFF
TRBV27	NA	TRBJ2-7	TRBD1	TGTGCCAGCAGTCTCTCCAGGGGGTCCTACGAGCAGTACTTC	CASSLSRGSYEQYF
TRBV10-3	NA	TRBJ2-7	TRBD2	TGTGCCATCAGGACTAGCGGGGCCGACTACGAGCAGTACTTC	CAIRTSGADYEQYF
TRBV4-2	large	TRBJ1-4	NA	TGTGCCAGCAGCCAAGTAGGGGGAGACAGTCCTGAAAAACTGTTTTTT	CASSQVGGDSPEKLFF
TRBV10-3	NA	TRBJ2-1	TRBD1	TGTGCCATCAAAAATGGGACAGGGTCCTACAATGAGCAGTTCTTC	CAIKNGTGSYNEQFF
TRBV9	NA	TRBJ2-2	TRBD1	TGTGCCAGCAGCCCCTATAGGAGGACAGGGGGCGCGGGCACCGGGGAGCTGTTTTTT	CASSPYRRTGGAGTGELFF
TRBV5-4	NA	TRBJ1-1	TRBD1	TGTGCCAGCAGCGACGGACAGGGGGCCACTACTGAAGCTTTCTTT	CASSDGQGATTEAFF
TRBV10-3	NA	TRBJ1-1	TRBD1	TGTGCCATCAGTGTGGGAATAACAGGGGCGTACACTGAAGCTTTCTTT	CAISVGITGAYTEAFF
TRBV7-9	NA	TRBJ2-7	TRBD1	TGTGCCAGCAGCTCCGGGACAGGGGTTAGTGAGCAGTACTTC	CASSSGTGVSEQYF
TRBV5-1	NA	TRBJ2-3	TRBD2	TGCGCCAGCAGCTTCCTAGCGGGGGGGACAGATACGCAGTATTTT	CASSFLAGGTDTQYF
TRBV15	NA	TRBJ2-1	TRBD1	TGTGCCACCAGCAGCCCCCCCAGGGGGCGGAATGAGCAGTTCTTC	CATSSPPRGRNEQFF
TRBV30	NA	TRBJ1-1	NA	TGTGCCTGGAGTGTCGCGGAGAACACTGAAGCTTTCTTT	CAWSVAENTEAFF